Detailed here is one T cell receptor beta chain. Antigen unknown. This sample was included in a study of TIL therapy for anti-PD-1-resistant metastatic lung cancer. The immunoSEQ assay was v3. The repertoire was sequenced with immunoSEQ multiplex PCR; TCRdb's copy has only in-frame clones and lacks some. The table lists fewer than 20,000 clones, less than 80% of them singletons. Described time point: pre-treatment sample, taken before nivolumab and TIL therapy. Enrollment ran from October 2017 to January 2020. Study outcomes and limitations: Infused TIL clonotypes partially replaced the baseline blood repertoire, then decayed over months. The cohort had more treatment-naive, never-smoker and oncogene-addicted patients than typical.

This CDR3 has 14 amino acids. V lost 10 bases and J 0 bases, leaving 13 bases between the germline ends. From germline, CDR1 is MDHEN and CDR2 SYDVKM. The source of this sequence is a person between 25 and 80 years old with non-small cell lung cancer. Sequencing used blood, obtained at baseline. This chain links TRBV28 with TRBJ1-5; no clear D. The CDR3 reads CAIKGINSNQPQHF. The CDR3 DNA reads as TGTGCCATTAAAGGTATCAATAGCAATCAGCCCCAGCATTTT. Filled out from reference TRBV28 and TRBJ1-5, the complete variable domain reads DVKVTQSSRYLVKRTGEKVFLECVQDMDHENMFWYRQDPGLGLRLIYFSYDVKMKEKGDIPEGYSVSREKKERFSLILESASTNQTSMYLCAIKGINSNQPQHFGDGTRLSIL.